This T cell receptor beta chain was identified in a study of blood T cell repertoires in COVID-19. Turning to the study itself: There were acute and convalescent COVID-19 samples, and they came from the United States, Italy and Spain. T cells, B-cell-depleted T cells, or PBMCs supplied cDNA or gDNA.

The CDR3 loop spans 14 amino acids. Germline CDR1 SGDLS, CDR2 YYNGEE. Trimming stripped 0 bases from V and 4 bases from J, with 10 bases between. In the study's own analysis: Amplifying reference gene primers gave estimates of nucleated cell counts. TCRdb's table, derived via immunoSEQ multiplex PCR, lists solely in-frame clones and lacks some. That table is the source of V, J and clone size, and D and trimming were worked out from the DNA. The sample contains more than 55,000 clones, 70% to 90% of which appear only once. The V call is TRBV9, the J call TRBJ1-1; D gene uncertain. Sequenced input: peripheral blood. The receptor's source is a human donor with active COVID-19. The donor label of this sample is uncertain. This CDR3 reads CASSVAGMGTEAFF. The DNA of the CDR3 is TGTGCCAGCAGCGTAGCGGGTATGGGCACTGAAGCTTTCTTT.